A selection of T cell receptor beta chains follows, all from one sample in a study of blood T cell repertoires in COVID-19. Sequencing was performed with immunoSEQ multiplex PCR; in TCRdb, only in-frame clones are kept and a portion is missing. The sample records hundreds of thousands of clones, about 89% being singletons. Specimen: peripheral blood. Receptors were obtained from a woman aged 40 to 50 who had recovered from COVID-19. Each CDR3 is given without its conserved first and last residue. A clone size is listed for some rows: how often the clone was seen (once, few, many), or a class if it is expanded.

. TRBV4-1 ASSHRDKRNTEAF
. TRBV15 ATSRTLQGPPEAF
. TRBV10-3 AISDGTGPMNTEAF
. TRBV5-6 ASSLDRGSMNTEAF
. TRBV12-5 ATAGTGSREQY
. TRBV30 AWSVSGGYEQY
. TRBV3-1/TRBV3-2 ASSQRANEQF
. TRBV5-1 ASSLQGKETQY
. TRBV15 ATSRGGRGNTDTQY
. TRBV12-3/TRBV12-4 ASRRQSGEQF
many TRBV10-3 AISEPHTDTQY
. TRBV4-1 ASTGGGTDTQY
. TRBV30 AWSGENSNQPQH
. TRBV7-9 ASSLEQGRQY
. TRBV19 ASSTRPGTGVGPTDTQY
once TRBV14 ASSQLTGANGYT
once TRBV12-5 ASAPAWGLAAKNIQY
. TRBV19 ATKGQTYEQY
. TRBV5-5 ASRPDGGNYQETQY
. TRBV19 ASRVTGGANTGELF
. TRBV6-2/TRBV6-3 ASSYGHGEQY
. TRBV10-1 ASRQEPGQETQY
. TRBV29-1 SVRRGGYT
. TRBV30 AWTMSPGSYGYT
. TRBV27 ASSLDGRVNHGYT
. TRBV27 ASSFRQGRAF
once TRBV5-1 ASSRTRGSYTQY
. TRBV11-2 ASSLDRDYGYT
. TRBV7-9 ASSLGLNRANYGYT